The 17 T cell receptor beta chains in this list originate from one sample, sequenced in a study of T cell responses to AZD1222 COVID-19 vaccine. TCRdb keeps only in-frame clones here, not all; method: immunoSEQ multiplex PCR. The repertoire holds 100,000 to 120,000 clones, with 94% as singletons. Sequencing was performed on peripheral blood, taken 28 days after the second AZD1222 dose. Every receptor here comes from an adult who received the AZD1222 COVID-19 vaccine.

This clone has only a few counts. The gene calls are TRBV6-6 and TRBJ2-7; D is perhaps TRBD2 (6 bases). V was pared by 7 bases and J by 3 bases, with 10 bases between. Germline V gene data show CDR1 as MNHNY and CDR2 as SVGAGI (reference sequence). The CDR3 has 12 amino acids. CDR3 nucleotides: TGTGCCAGCATGGATAGCGGCTACGAGCAGTACTTC. Amino acids: CASMDSGYEQYF.

The gene calls are TRBV27 and TRBJ2-1; 11 bases fit TRBD1. V gave up 5 bases and J gave up 2 bases; unmatched junction bases: 5. CDR3 length equals 16 residues. The germline V gene has CDR1 MNHEY and CDR2 SMNVEV (reference sequence). Written as DNA, the CDR3 is TGTGCCAGCAGTGCCGGACAGGGGGCAGCCTACAATGAGCAGTTCTTC. Amino acid sequence: CASSAGQGAAYNEQFF.

This rearrangement joins TRBV6-5 to TRBJ2-1; no clear D. The V gene lost 6 bases and the J gene lost 8 bases, with 8 bases spanning the gap. The CDR3 is 11 amino acids. Germline CDR1 MNHEY, CDR2 SVGAGI. The CDR3 is CASRKRYEQFF. The CDR3 DNA reads as TGTGCCAGCAGGAAGCGATATGAGCAGTTCTTC.

The rearrangement uses TRBV10-3 and TRBJ1-6; possible D gene TRBD1, 5 bases. This CDR3 comprises 13 residues. CDR1 and CDR2 (germline): ENHRY, SYGVKD. Trimming left V 11 bases short and J 10 bases short, with 18 bases between. CDR3 nucleotide sequence: TGTGCCTGCCGTGCCAGGGACGACTCACCCCTCCACTTT. Translated, it gives CACRARDDSPLHF.

The chain recombines TRBV5-1 with TRBJ1-5; 7 nucleotides match TRBD1. Germline CDR1 reads SGHRS; CDR2 reads YFSETQ. CDR3 length equals 17 residues. V lost 0 bases to trimming and J lost 6 bases; unmatched junction nucleotides: 12. This CDR3 is CASSLGALTGRSQPQHF. CDR3 nucleotide sequence: TGCGCCAGCAGCTTGGGGGCGCTGACAGGGAGAAGTCAGCCCCAGCATTTT.

The chain employs TRBV3-1 (or the pseudogene TRBV3-2) and TRBJ2-7; no firm D call. Germline-derived CDR1 and CDR2 are LGHDT and YNNKEL (reference sequence). The CDR3 sequence is 15 residues long. Trimming took off 3 bases at V and 5 bases at J, with 17 bases between the two ends. The CDR3 region is CASSHGGVPVHEQYF. DNA for the CDR3: TGTGCCAGCAGCCACGGCGGAGTGCCGGTTCACGAGCAGTACTTC.

The rearrangement joins TRBV19 to TRBJ1-6, with 9 positions matching TRBD1. Unmatched junction bases numbered 4, after V lost 10 bases and J lost 9 bases. This CDR3 is 12 amino acids long. Germline V CDR1 and CDR2: LNHDA, SQIVND (reference sequence). CDR3 nucleotides: TGTGCCACCAGGGACAGGGTTTCACCCCTCCACTTT. Its protein is CATRDRVSPLHF.

The chain uses TRBV5-1 and TRBJ2-5; 12 bases match TRBD2. The CDR3 runs to 16 residues. Trimming at V came to 4 bases and at J to 0 bases, leaving 4 bases not matched to a gene. Germline V CDR1 and CDR2: SGHRS, YFSETQ. CDR3 DNA sequence: TGCGCCAGCAGCGTTACTAGCGGGGGGAACCAAGAGACCCAGTACTTC. Amino acids: CASSVTSGGNQETQYF. The whole variable domain, filled in from reference TRBV5-1 and TRBJ2-5, reads KAGVTQTPRYLIKTRGQQVTLSCSPISGHRSVSWYQQTPGQGLQFLFEYFSETQRNKGNFPGRFSGRQFSNSRSEMNVSTLELGDSALYLCASSVTSGGNQETQYFGPGTRLLVL.

This chain links TRBV29-1 with TRBJ1-2; 9 bases align to TRBD1. The V gene end was trimmed by 6 bases and the J gene end by 6 bases; junction bases not matched to a gene: 5. The length of the CDR3 is 12 residues. Germline lookup yields CDR1 SQVTM and CDR2 ANQGSEA. The CDR3 reads CSVRQGDDGYTF. The CDR3 bases are TGCAGCGTCCGACAGGGGGATGATGGCTACACCTTC. The full variable domain, in which reference TRBV29-1 and TRBJ1-2 provide the parts outside the CDR3, is SAVISQKPSRDICQRGTSLTIQCQVDSQVTMMFWYRQQPGQSLTLIATANQGSEATYESGFVIDKFPISRPNLTFSTLTVSNMSPEDSSIYLCSVRQGDDGYTFGSGTRLTVV.

This sequence joins TRBV7-2 and TRBJ1-3; no clear D gene. V lost 1 base to trimming and J lost 2 bases, with 6 bases between them. The CDR3 runs 14 residues. Germline V gene sequence: CDR1 SGHTA, CDR2 FQGNSA. The CDR3: CASSLDEAGNTIYF. The CDR3 region has the DNA TGTGCCAGCAGCTTAGATGAAGCTGGAAACACCATATATTTT.

The rearrangement uses TRBV9 and TRBJ1-2; no firm D call. Trimming removed 6 bases at V and 2 bases at J, with 5 bases between. This CDR3 region has 11 residues. Germline CDR1 is SGDLS and CDR2 is YYNGEE. Here the CDR3 reads CASKENYGYTF. DNA for the CDR3: TGTGCCAGCAAGGAAAACTATGGCTACACCTTC.

This rearrangement joins TRBV20-1 to TRBJ1-2, with no clear D. The CDR3 contains 11 residues. The V end lost 1 base, the J end lost 8 bases, and 8 bases lay between the germline ends. Germline V gene sequence: CDR1 DFQATT, CDR2 SNEGSKA (reference sequence). The CDR3: CSARGFFGYTF. The CDR3 DNA follows: TGCAGTGCTAGAGGGTTTTTCGGCTACACCTTC.

The chain couples TRBV27 to TRBJ1-1, with D unresolved. Trimming pared 3 bases from V and 7 bases from J, leaving 12 bases between. Germline V CDR1 and CDR2: MNHEY, SMNVEV (reference sequence). CDR3 length: 13 residues. The chain's CDR3 is CASSFRQPGEAFF. As DNA, the CDR3 is TGTGCCAGCAGTTTCCGGCAACCCGGTGAAGCTTTCTTT.

This chain joins TRBV12-5 and TRBJ1-5; D call uncertain. The CDR3 covers 13 residues. The V gene's germline CDR1 is LGHNT and CDR2 FRNRAP. The V end lost 6 bases, the J end lost 3 bases, and 9 bases lay between the germline ends. The CDR3 DNA follows: TGTGCTAGTGGCCCTCCCTACAATCAGCCCCAGCATTTT. It translates to CASGPPYNQPQHF.

This chain joins TRBV24-1 and TRBJ2-1; 12 bases line up with TRBD2. V dropped 7 bases and J dropped 9; count of bases not matched to a gene: 6. Germline V lookup: CDR1 KGHDR, CDR2 SFDVKD. This CDR3 has 14 amino acids. CDR3 in amino acids: CATRMASGRVEQFF. CDR3 DNA: TGTGCCACCAGGATGGCTAGCGGGAGGGTTGAGCAGTTCTTC.

The chain uses TRBV6-4 and TRBJ1-1; no reliable D call. V was shortened by 0 bases and J by 1 base, with 3 bases between the two germline ends. The germline V gene has CDR1 MRHNA and CDR2 SNTAGT. The CDR3 has 13 residues. CDR3 bases: TGTGCCAGCAGTGACTCAACGAACACTGAAGCTTTCTTT. Translated: CASSDSTNTEAFF.

The V call is TRBV7-9, the J call TRBJ2-1; D remains unclear. CDR1 is SEHNR, CDR2 FQNEAQ, per germline (reference sequence). The ends were cut back, 5 bases at V and 5 bases at J, with 7 bases in the middle. The CDR3 loop spans 12 amino acids. CDR3 amino acids: CASSRVDNEQFF. DNA for the CDR3: TGTGCCAGCAGCCGGGTGGACAATGAGCAGTTCTTC.